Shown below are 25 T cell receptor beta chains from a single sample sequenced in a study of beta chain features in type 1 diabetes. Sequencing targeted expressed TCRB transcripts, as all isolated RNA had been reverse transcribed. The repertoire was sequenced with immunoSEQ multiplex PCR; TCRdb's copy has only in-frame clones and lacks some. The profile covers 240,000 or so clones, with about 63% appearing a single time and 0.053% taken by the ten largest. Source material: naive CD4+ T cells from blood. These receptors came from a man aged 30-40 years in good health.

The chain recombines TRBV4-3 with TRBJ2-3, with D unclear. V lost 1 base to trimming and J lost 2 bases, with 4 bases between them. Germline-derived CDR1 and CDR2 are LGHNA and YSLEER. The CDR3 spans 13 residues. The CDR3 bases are TGCGCCAGCAGCCAAGCGTTCACAGATACGCAGTATTTT. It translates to CASSQAFTDTQYF.

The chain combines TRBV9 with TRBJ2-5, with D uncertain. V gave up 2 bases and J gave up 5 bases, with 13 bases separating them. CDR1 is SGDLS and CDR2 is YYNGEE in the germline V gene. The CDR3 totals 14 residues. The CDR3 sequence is CASSVSILLETQYF. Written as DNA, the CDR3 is TGTGCCAGCAGCGTTTCAATCTTGCTGGAGACCCAGTACTTC.

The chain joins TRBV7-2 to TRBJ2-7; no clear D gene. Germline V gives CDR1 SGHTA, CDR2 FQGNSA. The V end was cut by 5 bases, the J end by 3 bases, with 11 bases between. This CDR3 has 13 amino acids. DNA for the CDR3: TGTGCCAGCAGCCTAGACTCAGGCTACGAGCAGTACTTC. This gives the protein CASSLDSGYEQYF.

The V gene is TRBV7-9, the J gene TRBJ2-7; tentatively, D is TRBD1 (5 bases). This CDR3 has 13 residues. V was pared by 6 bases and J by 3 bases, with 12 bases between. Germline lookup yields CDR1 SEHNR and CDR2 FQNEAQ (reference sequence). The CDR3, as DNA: TGTGCCAGCAGTTCCAGAACAGGCTACGAGCAGTACTTC. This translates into CASSSRTGYEQYF.

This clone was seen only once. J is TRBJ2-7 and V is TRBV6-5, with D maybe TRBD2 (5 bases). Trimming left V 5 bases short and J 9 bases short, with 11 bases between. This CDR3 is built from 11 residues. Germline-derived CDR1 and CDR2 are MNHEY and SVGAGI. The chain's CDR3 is CASSGPSGQYF. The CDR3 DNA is TGTGCCAGCAGTGGGCCAAGCGGGCAGTACTTC.

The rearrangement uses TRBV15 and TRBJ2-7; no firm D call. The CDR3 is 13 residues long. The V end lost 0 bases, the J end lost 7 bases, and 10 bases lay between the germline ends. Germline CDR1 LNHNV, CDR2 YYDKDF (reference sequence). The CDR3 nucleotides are TGTGCCACCAGCAGAGACGTTGTACGAGAGCAGTACTTC. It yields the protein CATSRDVVREQYF.

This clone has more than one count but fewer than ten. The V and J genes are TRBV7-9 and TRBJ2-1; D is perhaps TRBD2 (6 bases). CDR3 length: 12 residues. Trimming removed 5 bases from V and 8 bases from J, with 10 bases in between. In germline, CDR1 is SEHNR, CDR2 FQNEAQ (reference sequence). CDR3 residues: CASSPWGDEQFF. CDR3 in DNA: TGTGCCAGCAGCCCCTGGGGGGATGAGCAGTTCTTC.

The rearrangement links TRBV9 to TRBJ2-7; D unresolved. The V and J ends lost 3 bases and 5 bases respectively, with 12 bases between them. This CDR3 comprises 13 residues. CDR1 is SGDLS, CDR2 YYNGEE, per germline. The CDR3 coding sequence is TGTGCCAGCAGCGGAGTGGCCCAGGACGAGCAGTACTTC. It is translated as CASSGVAQDEQYF. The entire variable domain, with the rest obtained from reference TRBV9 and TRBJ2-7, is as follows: DSGVTQTPKHLITATGQRVTLRCSPRSGDLSVYWYQQSLDQGLQFLIQYYNGEERAKGNILERFSAQQFPDLHSELNLSSLELGDSALYFCASSGVAQDEQYFGPGTRLTVT.

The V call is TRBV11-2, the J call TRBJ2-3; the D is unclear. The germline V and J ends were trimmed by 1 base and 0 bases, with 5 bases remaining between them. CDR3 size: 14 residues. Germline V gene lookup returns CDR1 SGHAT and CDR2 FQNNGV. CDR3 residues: CASSLGVSTDTQYF. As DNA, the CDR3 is TGTGCCAGCAGCTTAGGGGTTAGCACAGATACGCAGTATTTT.

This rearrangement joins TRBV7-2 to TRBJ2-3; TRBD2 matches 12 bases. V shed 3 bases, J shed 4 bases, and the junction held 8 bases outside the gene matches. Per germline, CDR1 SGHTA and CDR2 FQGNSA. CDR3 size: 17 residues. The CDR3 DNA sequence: TGTGCCAGCAGCTTCCCCCTAGCGGGAGGGCCTGCAGATACGCAGTATTTT. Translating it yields CASSFPLAGGPADTQYF.

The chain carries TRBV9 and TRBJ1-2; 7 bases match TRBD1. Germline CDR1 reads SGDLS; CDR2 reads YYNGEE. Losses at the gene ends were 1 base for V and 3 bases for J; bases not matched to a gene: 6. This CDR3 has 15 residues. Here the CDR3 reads CASSVQTGSDYGYTF. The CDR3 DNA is TGTGCCAGCAGCGTACAGACAGGGAGCGACTATGGCTACACCTTC.

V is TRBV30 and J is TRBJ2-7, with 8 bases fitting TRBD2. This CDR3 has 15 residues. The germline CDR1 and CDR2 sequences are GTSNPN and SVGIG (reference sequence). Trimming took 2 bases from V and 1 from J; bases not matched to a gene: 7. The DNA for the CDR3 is TGTGCCTGGAGTAGCGGGGGCCCGCTTTCCTACGAGCAGTACTTC. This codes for CAWSSGGPLSYEQYF.

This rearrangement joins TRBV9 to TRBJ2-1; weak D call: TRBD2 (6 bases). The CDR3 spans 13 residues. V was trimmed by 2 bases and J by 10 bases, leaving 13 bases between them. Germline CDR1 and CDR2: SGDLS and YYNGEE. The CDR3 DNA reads TGTGCCAGCAGCGTGCGGGGAGCCGGGGAGCAGTTCTTC. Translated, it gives CASSVRGAGEQFF.

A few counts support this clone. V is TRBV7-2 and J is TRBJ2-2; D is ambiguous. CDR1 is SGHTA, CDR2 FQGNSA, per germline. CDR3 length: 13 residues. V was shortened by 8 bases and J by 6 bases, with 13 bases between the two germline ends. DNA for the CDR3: TGTGCCAGCGCCCGACCTTACGCCGGGGAGCTGTTTTTT. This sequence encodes CASARPYAGELFF.

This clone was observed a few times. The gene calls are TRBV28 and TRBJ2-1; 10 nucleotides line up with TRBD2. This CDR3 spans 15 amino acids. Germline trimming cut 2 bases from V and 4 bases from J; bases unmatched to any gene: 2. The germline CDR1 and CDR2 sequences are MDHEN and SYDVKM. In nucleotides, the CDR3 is TGTGCCAGCAGTTTAAGACTAGCGGGTTACAATGAGCAGTTCTTC. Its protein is CASSLRLAGYNEQFF.

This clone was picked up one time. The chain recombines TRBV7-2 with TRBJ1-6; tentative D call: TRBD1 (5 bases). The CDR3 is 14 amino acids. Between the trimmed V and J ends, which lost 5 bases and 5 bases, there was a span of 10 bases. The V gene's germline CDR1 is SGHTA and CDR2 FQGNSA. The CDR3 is CASSPTANNSPLHF. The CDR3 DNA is TGTGCCAGCAGCCCGACAGCAAATAATTCACCCCTCCACTTT.

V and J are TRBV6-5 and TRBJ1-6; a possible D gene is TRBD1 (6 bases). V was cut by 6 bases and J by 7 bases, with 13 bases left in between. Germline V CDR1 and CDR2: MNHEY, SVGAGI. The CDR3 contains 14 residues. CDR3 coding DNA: TGTGCCAGCAGGAACAGGGAATTGAATTCACCCCTCCACTTT. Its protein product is CASRNRELNSPLHF.

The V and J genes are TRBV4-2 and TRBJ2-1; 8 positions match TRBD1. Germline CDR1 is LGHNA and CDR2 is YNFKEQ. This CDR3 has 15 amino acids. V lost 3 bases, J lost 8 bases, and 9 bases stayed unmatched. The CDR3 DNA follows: TGTGCCAGCAGCCACGCTTCGACAGGGGTCGATGAGCAGTTCTTC. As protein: CASSHASTGVDEQFF.

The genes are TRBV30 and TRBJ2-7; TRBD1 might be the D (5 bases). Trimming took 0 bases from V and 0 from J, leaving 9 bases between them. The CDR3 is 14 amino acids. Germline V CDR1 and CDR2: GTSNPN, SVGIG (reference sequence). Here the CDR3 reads CAWSVLQGSYEQYF. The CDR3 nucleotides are TGTGCCTGGAGTGTACTCCAGGGCTCCTACGAGCAGTACTTC.

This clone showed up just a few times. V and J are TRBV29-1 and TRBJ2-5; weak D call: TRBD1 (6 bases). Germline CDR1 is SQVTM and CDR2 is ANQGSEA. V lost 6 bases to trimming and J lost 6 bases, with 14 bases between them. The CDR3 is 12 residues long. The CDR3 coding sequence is TGCAGCGTAGGAAGGCAGGGGAAGACCCAGTACTTC. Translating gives CSVGRQGKTQYF.

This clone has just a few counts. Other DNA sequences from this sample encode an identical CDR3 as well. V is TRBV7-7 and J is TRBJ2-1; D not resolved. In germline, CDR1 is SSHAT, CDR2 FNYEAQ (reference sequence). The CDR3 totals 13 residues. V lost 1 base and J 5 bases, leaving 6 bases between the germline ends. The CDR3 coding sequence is TGTGCCAGCAGCTTAGACAGAAACAATGAGCAGTTCTTC. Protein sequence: CASSLDRNNEQFF. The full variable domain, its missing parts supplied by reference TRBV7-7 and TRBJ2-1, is GAGVSQSPRYKVTKRGQDVTLRCDPISSHATLYWYQQALGQGPEFLTYFNYEAQPDKSGLPSDRFSAERPEGSISTLTIQRTEQRDSAMYRCASSLDRNNEQFFGPGTRLTVL.

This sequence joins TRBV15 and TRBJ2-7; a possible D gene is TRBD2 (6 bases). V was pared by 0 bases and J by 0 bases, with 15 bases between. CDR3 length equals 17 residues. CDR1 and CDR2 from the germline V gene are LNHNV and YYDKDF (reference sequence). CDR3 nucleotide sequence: TGTGCCACCAGCAGAGATGCGGGGCGGAGGAGCTCCTACGAGCAGTACTTC. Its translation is CATSRDAGRRSSYEQYF.

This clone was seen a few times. CDR3 protein: CAWSPRPADTQYF. The CDR3, as DNA: TGTGCCTGGAGCCCAAGACCCGCAGATACGCAGTATTTT. The chain is built from TRBV30 and TRBJ2-3, with D uncertain. The CDR3 has 13 residues. V lost 3 bases and J 4 bases, leaving 11 bases between the germline ends. Germline V gene sequence: CDR1 GTSNPN, CDR2 SVGIG (reference sequence).

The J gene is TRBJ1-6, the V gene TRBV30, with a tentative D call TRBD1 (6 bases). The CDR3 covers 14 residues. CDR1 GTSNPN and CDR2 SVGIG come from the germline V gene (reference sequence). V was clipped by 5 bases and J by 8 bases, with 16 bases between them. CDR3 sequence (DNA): TGTGCCTGGGACCCTCTGGGACAACATTCACCCCTCCACTTT. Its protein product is CAWDPLGQHSPLHF.

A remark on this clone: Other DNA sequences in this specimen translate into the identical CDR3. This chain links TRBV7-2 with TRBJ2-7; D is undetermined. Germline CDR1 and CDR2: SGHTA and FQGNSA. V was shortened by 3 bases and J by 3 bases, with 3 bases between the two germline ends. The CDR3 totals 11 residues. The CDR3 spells CASSFNYEQYF. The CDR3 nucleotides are TGTGCCAGCAGCTTCAACTACGAGCAGTACTTC.